Below are 9 T cell receptor beta chains sequenced from a single sample in a study of blood T cell repertoires in COVID-19. Data came from immunoSEQ multiplex PCR; TCRdb stores just in-frame clones and leaves some out. The sample records about 320,000 clones, roughly 90% being singletons. The source material was PBMCs or T cells enriched from blood (not recorded which). The source is a man aged 60 to 75 who had recovered from COVID-19.

The chain employs TRBV3-1 (or the pseudogene TRBV3-2) and TRBJ1-1; a possible D gene is TRBD1 (6 bases). This CDR3 spans 15 amino acids. Trimming cost V 4 bases and J 3 bases, with 15 bases left between them. Germline V gene sequence: CDR1 LGHDT, CDR2 YNNKEL (reference sequence). CDR3 loop: CASSPHRELDTEAFF. The CDR3 nucleotides are TGTGCCAGCAGCCCCCACAGGGAGTTGGACACTGAAGCTTTCTTT.

The chain combines TRBV30 with TRBJ2-3; weak D call: TRBD2 (6 bases). Deletions cut 0 bases from V and 1 base from J, with 14 bases between. From germline, CDR1 is GTSNPN and CDR2 SVGIG (reference sequence). The CDR3 extends over 16 amino acids. This chain's CDR3 is CAWSVLFAGRTDTQYF. In nucleotides, the CDR3 is TGTGCCTGGAGTGTATTGTTTGCGGGACGCACAGATACGCAGTATTTT.

V is TRBV25-1 and J is TRBJ2-3; D may be TRBD2 (7 bases). Per germline, CDR1 MGHDK and CDR2 SYGVNS. The CDR3 totals 14 residues. Trimming pared 3 bases from V and 4 bases from J, leaving 11 bases between. This CDR3 reads CASSEGGQPDTQYF. The CDR3 nucleotides read TGTGCCAGCAGTGAGGGGGGGCAGCCAGATACGCAGTATTTT.

This clone showed up just once. This chain's CDR3 is CASSSPGTGTYDEAFF. In DNA form, the CDR3 reads TGCGCCAGCAGCTCCCCCGGGACAGGGACATATGATGAAGCTTTCTTT. This sequence joins TRBV5-1 and TRBJ1-1; TRBD1 matches 9 bases. Trimming cost V 3 bases and J 7 bases; bases outside gene matches: 13. There are 16 residues in the CDR3. CDR1 SGHRS and CDR2 YFSETQ come from the germline V gene.

This chain connects TRBV30 to TRBJ1-5, with 9 bases identical to TRBD1. Germline values: CDR1 GTSNPN, CDR2 SVGIG (reference sequence). The V gene end was trimmed by 2 bases and the J gene end by 3 bases; junction bases not matched to a gene: 8. The CDR3 spans 16 residues. Here the CDR3 reads CAWSPRTGVVNQPQHF. The CDR3 DNA reads TGTGCCTGGAGTCCCAGGACAGGGGTCGTCAATCAGCCCCAGCATTTT.

DNA of the CDR3: TGCAGCGTTCCAGAACAGGGGGCAATTAGCTACACCTTC. Translation: CSVPEQGAISYTF. The chain is built from TRBV29-1 and TRBJ1-2, with 9 positions matching TRBD1. The length of the CDR3 is 13 residues. CDR1 and CDR2 from the germline V gene are SQVTM and ANQGSEA. V was clipped by 5 bases and J by 9 bases; unmatched bases: 10.

This clone was picked up a small number of times. This rearrangement joins TRBV4-2 to TRBJ1-6; 8 nucleotides line up with TRBD1. V gave up 3 bases and J gave up 6 bases; unmatched junction bases: 4. In germline, CDR1 is LGHNA, CDR2 YNFKEQ. The CDR3 has 15 amino acids. In DNA, the CDR3 is TGTGCCAGCAGCCACGGACAGGGCGGTAATTCACCCCTCCACTTT. This translates into CASSHGQGGNSPLHF.

The V call is TRBV4-3, the J call TRBJ1-2; 9 nucleotides match TRBD1. Trimming removed 0 bases from V and 4 bases from J; junction bases left unmatched: 9. Germline V lookup: CDR1 LGHNA, CDR2 YSLEER. This CDR3 is 17 amino acids long. CDR3 nucleotides: TGCGCCAGCAGCCAAGATATTGGGACAGGGCCCTCCTATGGCTACACCTTC. It is translated as CASSQDIGTGPSYGYTF.

In its sample, this clone was seen once. The rearrangement links TRBV7-2 to TRBJ2-1; no firm D call. V gave up 0 bases and J gave up 7 bases, with 7 bases separating them. Germline-derived CDR1 and CDR2 are SGHTA and FQGNSA. The CDR3 is made up of 13 amino acids. CDR3 nucleotide sequence: TGTGCCAGCAGCTTAGCCCTAGGAAATGAGCAGTTCTTC. Amino acids: CASSLALGNEQFF.